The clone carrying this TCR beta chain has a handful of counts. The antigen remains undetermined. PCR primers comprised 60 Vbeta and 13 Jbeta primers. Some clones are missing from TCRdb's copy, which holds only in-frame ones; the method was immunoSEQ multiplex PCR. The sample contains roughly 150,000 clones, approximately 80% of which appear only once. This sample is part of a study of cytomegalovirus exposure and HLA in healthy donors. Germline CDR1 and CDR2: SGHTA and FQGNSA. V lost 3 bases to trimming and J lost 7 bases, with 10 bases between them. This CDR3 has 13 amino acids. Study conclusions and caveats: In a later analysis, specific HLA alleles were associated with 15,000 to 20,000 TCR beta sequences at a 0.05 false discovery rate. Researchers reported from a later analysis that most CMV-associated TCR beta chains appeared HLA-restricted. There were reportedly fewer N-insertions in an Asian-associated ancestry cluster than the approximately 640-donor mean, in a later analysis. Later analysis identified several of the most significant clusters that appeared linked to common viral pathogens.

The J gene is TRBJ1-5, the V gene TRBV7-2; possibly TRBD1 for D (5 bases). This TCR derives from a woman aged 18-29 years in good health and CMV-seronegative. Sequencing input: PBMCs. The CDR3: CASSLQGDQPQHF. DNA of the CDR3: TGTGCCAGCAGCTTGCAGGGTGACCAGCCCCAGCATTTT.